One TCR beta chain is described in this entry. It was around 91 million PBMCs that unsorted samples used for genomic DNA. The data derive from a study of shared clonotypes between healthy human individuals. Study details: Aged 18 to 49, the donors were a couple of women and a few men.

The data were produced by immunoSEQ multiplex PCR, yet TCRdb's version contains in-frame clones alone and is incomplete. This table has 450,000 or so clones, approximately 71% appearing once. Germline lookup yields CDR1 MDHEN and CDR2 SYDVKM. V gave up 2 bases and J gave up 4 bases, with 11 bases separating them. This CDR3 region has 14 residues. The V call is TRBV28, the J call TRBJ1-2; the D gene is possibly TRBD1 (5 bases). This receptor was obtained from a woman aged 35 to 49 in good health. Some clones in this sample may be carry-over from other donors' samples. Sequencing used PBMCs. Here the CDR3 reads CASSLPDSFYGYTF. CDR3 nucleotides: TGTGCCAGCAGTTTACCCGACAGTTTCTATGGCTACACCTTC.